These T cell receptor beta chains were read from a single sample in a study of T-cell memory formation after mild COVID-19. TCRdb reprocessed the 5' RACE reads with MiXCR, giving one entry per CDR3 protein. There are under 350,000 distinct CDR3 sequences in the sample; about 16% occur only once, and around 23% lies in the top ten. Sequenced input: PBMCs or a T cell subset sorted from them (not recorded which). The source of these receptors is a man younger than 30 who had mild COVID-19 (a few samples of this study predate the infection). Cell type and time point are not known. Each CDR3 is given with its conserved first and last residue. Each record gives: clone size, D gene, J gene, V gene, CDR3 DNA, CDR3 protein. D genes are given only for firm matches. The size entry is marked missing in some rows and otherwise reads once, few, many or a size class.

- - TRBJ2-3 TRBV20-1 TGCAGTGCTCCCGGCTCCCGCACAGATACGCAGTATTTT CSAPGSRTDTQYF
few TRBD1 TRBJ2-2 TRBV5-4 TGTGCCAGCAGCGAAGGGACAGGCAACACCGGGGAGCTGTTTTTT CASSEGTGNTGELFF
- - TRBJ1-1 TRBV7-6 TGTGCCAGCAGCCCCCATTCTCCGGCCACTGAAGCTTTCTTT CASSPHSPATEAFF
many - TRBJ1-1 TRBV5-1 TGCGCCAGCAGCTTGGAGGCAGGGAGCACTGAAGCTTTCTTT CASSLEAGSTEAFF
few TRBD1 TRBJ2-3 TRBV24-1 TGTGCCACCAGTTCAGGGGGCGCAGATACGCAGTATTTT CATSSGGADTQYF
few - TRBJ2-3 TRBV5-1 TGCGCCAGCAGCTTCTCGACAGGGACTAGCACAGATACGCAGTATTTT CASSFSTGTSTDTQYF
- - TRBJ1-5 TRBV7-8 TGTGCCAGCAGCTTAGCTCGAGTAGGGGTAAAGCCCCAGCATTTT CASSLARVGVKPQHF
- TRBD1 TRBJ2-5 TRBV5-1 TGCGCCAGCAGTGAGGGGCAGGGGGCAATGCGGAGAGGAGAGACCCAGTACTTC CASSEGQGAMRRGETQYF
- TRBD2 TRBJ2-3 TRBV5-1 TGCGCCAGCAGCTTGGGACTAGCGGGCCTGAGCACAGATACGCAGTATTTT CASSLGLAGLSTDTQYF
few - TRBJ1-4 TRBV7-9 TGTGCCAGCAGCTTAGACCTTGAAAAACTGTTTTTT CASSLDLEKLFF
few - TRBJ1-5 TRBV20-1 TGCAGTGCTAAGCCAGGGAGCTATAGCAATCAGCCCCAGCATTTT CSAKPGSYSNQPQHF
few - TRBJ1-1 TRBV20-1 TGCAGTGCTATCAGGGGCGGAAACATGAACACTGAAGCTTTCTTT CSAIRGGNMNTEAFF